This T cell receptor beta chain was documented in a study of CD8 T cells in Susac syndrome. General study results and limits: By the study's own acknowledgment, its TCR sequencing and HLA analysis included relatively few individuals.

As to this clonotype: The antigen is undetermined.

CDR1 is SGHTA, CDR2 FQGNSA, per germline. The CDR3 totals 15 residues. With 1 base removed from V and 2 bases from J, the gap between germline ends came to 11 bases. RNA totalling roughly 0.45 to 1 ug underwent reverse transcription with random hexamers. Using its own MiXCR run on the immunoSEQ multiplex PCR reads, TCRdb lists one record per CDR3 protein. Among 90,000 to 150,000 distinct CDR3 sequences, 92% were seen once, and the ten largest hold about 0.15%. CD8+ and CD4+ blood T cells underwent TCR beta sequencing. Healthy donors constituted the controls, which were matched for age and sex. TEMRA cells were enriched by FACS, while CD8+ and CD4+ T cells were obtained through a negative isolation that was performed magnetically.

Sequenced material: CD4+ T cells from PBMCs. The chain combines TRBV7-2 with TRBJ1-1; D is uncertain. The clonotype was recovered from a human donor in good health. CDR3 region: CASSLGTATNTEAFF. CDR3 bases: TGTGCCAGCAGCTTAGGAACGGCGACTAACACTGAAGCTTTCTTT.